Listed below are T cell receptor beta chains from one sample, sequenced in a study of blood T cell repertoires in COVID-19. Sequenced by immunoSEQ multiplex PCR; TCRdb stores in-frame clones only, minus some. Among around 100,000 clones listed, 85% to 90% were seen once. The sequenced sample was peripheral blood. The receptors here all came from a woman aged 45-59 years with acute or convalescent COVID-19. Each CDR3 is given with its conserved first and last residue. D genes are given only for firm matches.

v_call | d_call | cdr3_aa
TRBV7-3 | TRBD2 | CASSSSGTGELFF
TRBV12-3/TRBV12-4 | - | CASPRRVGYGYTF
TRBV9 | TRBD1 | CASSPRQGSAEDEKLFF
TRBV28 | TRBD1 | CASSTDRELTDEQFF
TRBV18 | TRBD1 | CASSTGQAHPVLTF
TRBV7-8 | - | CASSPGISDEQFF
TRBV5-6 | - | CASNNRAPRGEQYF
TRBV5-6 | TRBD1 | CASSFGTVRNYGYTF
TRBV19 | - | CASSVINYGYTF
TRBV3-1/TRBV3-2 | TRBD2 | CASSQLSGGQETQYF
TRBV4-3 | - | CASSQEVQFGANVLTF
TRBV7-8 | TRBD1 | CASSSLQGASSAEQFF
TRBV19 | - | CASSIYRVGQPQHF
TRBV7-9 | - | CASSLGQDNEKLFF
TRBV2 | - | CASGLPSTGGNIISYEQYF
TRBV2 | - | CASSEQVSNQPQHF
TRBV4-3 | TRBD2 | CASSQDRFGGNWAGELFF
TRBV30 | - | CAWSETGGKDTQYF
TRBV7-2 | - | CASRSRSNTEAFF
TRBV5-6 | - | CASSLGRAFTEAFF
TRBV25-1 | - | CASSDIGYGYTF
TRBV5-5 | - | CASSLAQSYEQYF
TRBV30 | TRBD2 | CAWSLGIAGGRGTDTQYF
TRBV7-8 | - | CASSPLTGAGPQHF
TRBV10-3 | - | CAISDRQGHEQYF
TRBV27 | - | CASSRTFGSGNTIYF
TRBV18 | TRBD1 | CASSLEPTGTGDFF
TRBV24-1 | - | CATSDFAEGLTDTQYF
TRBV11-1 | TRBD1 | CASSRAPTGGKETQYF
TRBV2 | TRBD2 | CASSQLAGAGELFF
TRBV30 | TRBD1 | CAWSVRRQGNSGNTIYF
TRBV7-8 | - | CASSLEAGYNSPLHF
TRBV28 | TRBD1 | CASNDRAADTQYF
TRBV25-1 | TRBD1 | CASSPRTGGNTIYF
TRBV2 | TRBD1 | CASRTQGVGEAFF
TRBV7-9 | - | CASLLGSTEAFF
TRBV27 | TRBD1 | CASSLTGTGTGELFF
TRBV4-2 | - | CASSQDSSGNTIYF
TRBV7-9 | - | CASSPRDRGTGELFF
TRBV28 | TRBD1 | CASYVGQGVAQPQHF
TRBV18 | - | CASSPGGDQPQHF
TRBV7-9 | - | CASSLVPGETEAFF
TRBV25-1 | - | CASSWGENGYTF
TRBV30 | - | CAWSVLATNEKLFF
TRBV7-6 | - | CASSLVANTEAFF
TRBV24-1 | - | CATSDSVNYGYTF
TRBV11-2 | TRBD2 | CASSPVLAEQETQYF
TRBV11-2 | - | CASSLLAGMNTEAFF
TRBV30 | - | CAWSRDRTSSYNSPLHF
TRBV7-9 | - | CASSPVRDLNEKLFF
TRBV5-1 | - | CASSLKDSVSYEQYF
TRBV2 | TRBD1 | CASSGQGAAYEQYF
TRBV11-2 | - | CASPHRVSTDTQYF
TRBV24-1 | TRBD2 | CATSDLSSGTSTDTQYF
TRBV28 | - | CASREERGVGYTF
TRBV2 | TRBD1 | CASSGQGGYEQYF
TRBV3-1/TRBV3-2 | - | CASSRRDQETQYF